This T cell receptor beta chain was sequenced for a study of technical replicates of blood from a few donors. CDR1 and CDR2 (germline): MNHEY, SVGAGI. This CDR3 spans 13 amino acids. V lost 2 bases to trimming and J lost 2 bases, with 6 bases between them. Here immunoSEQ multiplex PCR was the method, and the copy in TCRdb shows in-frame clones only, minus some. The table lists about 73,000 clones, 93% of them singletons, with about 0.25% in the top ten. The sample consisted of T cells isolated from PBMCs. The V and J genes are TRBV6-5 and TRBJ1-1, with D perhaps TRBD1 (5 bases). The receptor was derived from a human donor in good health. CDR3 in amino acids: CASSYDRNTEAFF. The DNA of the CDR3 is TGTGCCAGCAGTTACGACAGAAACACTGAAGCTTTCTTT.